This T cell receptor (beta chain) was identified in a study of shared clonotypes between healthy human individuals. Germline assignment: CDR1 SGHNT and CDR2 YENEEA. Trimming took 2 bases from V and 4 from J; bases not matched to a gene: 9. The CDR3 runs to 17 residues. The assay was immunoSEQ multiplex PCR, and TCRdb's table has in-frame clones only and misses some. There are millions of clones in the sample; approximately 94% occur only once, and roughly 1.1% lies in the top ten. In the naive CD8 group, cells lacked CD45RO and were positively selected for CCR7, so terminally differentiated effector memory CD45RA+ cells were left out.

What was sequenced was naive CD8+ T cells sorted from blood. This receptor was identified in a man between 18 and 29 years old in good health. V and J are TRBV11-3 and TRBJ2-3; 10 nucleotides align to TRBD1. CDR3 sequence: CASSLSPGQGIADTQYF. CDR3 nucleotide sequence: TGTGCCAGCAGCTTATCTCCGGGACAGGGGATCGCAGATACGCAGTATTTT.